The 26 T cell receptor beta chains below were found in one sample sequenced in a study of blood T cell repertoires in COVID-19. Assay used: immunoSEQ multiplex PCR; TCRdb lists only in-frame clones, some missing. Of around 200,000 clones in the sample, approximately 84% were seen once. The material sequenced was peripheral blood. All receptors derive from a human donor with acute or convalescent COVID-19. The donor label of this sample is uncertain.

In this sample, this clone turned up once. The chain is built from TRBV25-1 and TRBJ1-1, with D maybe TRBD1 (6 bases). CDR1 is MGHDK, CDR2 SYGVNS, per germline. With 5 bases removed from V and 6 bases from J, the gap between germline ends came to 13 bases. The length of the CDR3 is 13 residues. DNA of the CDR3: TGTGCCAGCAGTCCAAAGGGGGTCTCTGAAGCTTTCTTT. Its protein is CASSPKGVSEAFF.

This clone turned up a few times. The J gene is TRBJ1-5, the V gene TRBV28; a weak D match, TRBD1 (5 bases). The CDR3 loop spans 16 amino acids. CDR1 is MDHEN and CDR2 is SYDVKM in the germline V gene. Trimming took 3 bases from V and 1 from J, leaving 13 bases between them. For the CDR3, the DNA is TGTGCCAGCAGTTTGCCGTGGGGCCAGAGCAATCAGCCCCAGCATTTT. This sequence encodes CASSLPWGQSNQPQHF.

The V gene is TRBV7-3, the J gene TRBJ2-1, with 10 bases identical to TRBD2. After removal of 2 bases from V and 3 bases from J, the junction contained 4 bases not matched to a gene. The CDR3 is 16 residues long. Germline loops: CDR1 SGHTA, CDR2 FQGTGA. CDR3 sequence reads: CASSLYASGGYNEQFF. For the CDR3, the DNA is TGTGCCAGCAGCTTATACGCTAGCGGGGGCTACAATGAGCAGTTCTTC.

This clone was detected once. This chain connects TRBV5-1 to TRBJ2-4; 8 bases are a match to TRBD1. Trimming took 4 bases from V and 6 from J; bases not matched to a gene: 15. The CDR3 is made up of 17 amino acids. Germline lookup yields CDR1 SGHRS and CDR2 YFSETQ. CDR3 amino acids: CASSLEGVRGLGNIQYF. Here the CDR3 DNA reads TGCGCCAGCAGCCTCGAAGGGGTCAGGGGGCTTGGAAACATTCAGTACTTC.

The V call is TRBV11-3, the J call TRBJ2-5; 10 bases align to TRBD2. CDR1 is SGHNT and CDR2 is YENEEA in the germline V gene. The CDR3 loop spans 15 amino acids. V shed 5 bases, J shed 1 base, and the junction held 4 bases outside the gene matches. This chain's CDR3 is CASSGRTSGQETQYF. The CDR3 DNA reads as TGTGCCAGCAGCGGAAGGACTAGCGGCCAAGAGACCCAGTACTTC.

This chain links TRBV7-9 with TRBJ1-2, with a tentative D call TRBD1 (5 bases). Germline CDR1 is SEHNR and CDR2 is FQNEAQ (reference sequence). The V end was cut by 6 bases, the J end by 8 bases, with 16 bases between. This CDR3 has 13 residues. CDR3 protein: CASSPGFTEGYTF. The CDR3 coding sequence is TGTGCCAGCAGTCCAGGGTTTACGGAAGGCTACACCTTC.

The J gene is TRBJ1-4, the V gene TRBV6-1; 8 bases line up with TRBD1. Trimming took 0 bases from V and 11 from J; bases not matched to a gene: 2. The CDR3 totals 13 residues. Germline loops: CDR1 MNHNS, CDR2 SASEGT. The CDR3 nucleotides are TGTGCCAGCAGTGAAGCGTGGGACAGGAAACTGTTTTTT. Translation gives CASSEAWDRKLFF.

V usage is TRBV28 and J usage is TRBJ1-6; a possible D gene is TRBD1 (6 bases). V was shortened by 5 bases and J by 7 bases, with 15 bases between the two germline ends. There are 15 residues in the CDR3. CDR1 and CDR2 (germline): MDHEN, SYDVKM. CDR3 in amino acids: CASSPYRTDNSPLHF. DNA for the CDR3: TGTGCCAGCAGTCCGTATAGGACAGACAATTCACCCCTCCACTTT.

This clone was seen many times. V is TRBV5-4 and J is TRBJ1-2; D perhaps matches TRBD1 (6 bases). The ends were cut back, 4 bases at V and 2 bases at J, with 21 bases in the middle. Germline-derived CDR1 and CDR2 are SGHNT and YYREEE (reference sequence). There are 17 residues in the CDR3. CDR3 sequence (DNA): TGTGCCAGCAGCCACGCCGAAGGACAGACGAGGAACTATGGCTACACCTTC. Its translation is CASSHAEGQTRNYGYTF.

V usage is TRBV12-3 or TRBV12-4 and J usage is TRBJ2-7; no definite D call. V lost 7 bases to trimming and J lost 5 bases, with 15 bases between them. This CDR3 spans 13 amino acids. The CDR3 region is CASNQAGLHEQYF. Written as DNA, the CDR3 is TGTGCCAGCAATCAGGCAGGTCTACACGAGCAGTACTTC.

The gene calls are TRBV6-5 and TRBJ2-3; TRBD1 aligns across 8 bases. This CDR3 has 16 residues. With V trimmed by 0 bases and J by 6 bases, 8 bases remained unmatched. Germline V gives CDR1 MNHEY, CDR2 SVGAGI. The CDR3 region has the DNA TGTGCCAGCAGTTACTCCAGGACAGGGAGGTTGGATACGCAGTATTTT. Protein sequence: CASSYSRTGRLDTQYF.

In DNA, the CDR3 is TGCGCCAGCAGCTCCGACAATCAGAACACTGAAGCTTTCTTT. It encodes CASSSDNQNTEAFF. The chain is built from TRBV5-1 and TRBJ1-1; D is ambiguous. This CDR3 comprises 14 residues. Trimming left V 3 bases short and J 1 base short, with 10 bases between. CDR1 SGHRS and CDR2 YFSETQ come from the germline V gene.

V gene TRBV27 combines with J gene TRBJ1-1; the D is unclear. This CDR3 is 12 amino acids long. CDR1 and CDR2 from the germline V gene are MNHEY and SMNVEV (reference sequence). Trimming cost V 6 bases and J 5 bases, with 10 bases left between them. CDR3 sequence reads: CASSWGGTEAFF. The CDR3 bases are TGTGCCAGCAGCTGGGGAGGTACTGAAGCTTTCTTT.

This clone was recorded once. The rearrangement uses TRBV5-1 and TRBJ2-3, with D possibly matching TRBD2 (6 bases). Germline V gene data show CDR1 as SGHRS and CDR2 as YFSETQ. This CDR3 comprises 15 residues. The germline V and J ends were trimmed by 0 bases and 3 bases, with 11 bases remaining between them. Written as DNA, the CDR3 is TGCGCCAGCAGCTTGGTGGCGGGGAGTACAGATACGCAGTATTTT. Translating gives CASSLVAGSTDTQYF.

The V gene is TRBV30, the J gene TRBJ1-1, with 7 bases that match TRBD1. After removal of 1 base from V and 6 bases from J, the junction contained 5 bases not matched to a gene. The CDR3 covers 13 residues. CDR1 is GTSNPN, CDR2 SVGIG, per germline (reference sequence). The CDR3, as DNA: TGTGCCTGGAGTGGTGCAGGGGGTCCTGAAGCTTTCTTT. Its protein product is CAWSGAGGPEAFF.

The J gene is TRBJ1-5, the V gene TRBV5-1; D possibly corresponds to TRBD1 (5 bases). Trimming took off 0 bases at V and 6 bases at J, with 7 bases between the two ends. Germline V gene lookup returns CDR1 SGHRS and CDR2 YFSETQ. The CDR3 loop spans 13 amino acids. The CDR3 DNA sequence: TGCGCCAGCAGCTTGGAGGGGCCTCAGCCCCAGCATTTT. It codes for CASSLEGPQPQHF.

The chain recombines TRBV3-1 (or the pseudogene TRBV3-2) with TRBJ1-1, with TRBD1 identical over 9 bases. Germline assignment: CDR1 LGHDT and CDR2 YNNKEL (reference sequence). Trimming removed 1 base from V and 5 bases from J; junction bases left unmatched: 2. The CDR3 runs to 14 residues. CDR3 nucleotides: TGTGCCAGCAGCCAAGCGGGACAGGGAACTGAAGCTTTCTTT. Translation gives CASSQAGQGTEAFF.

The chain combines TRBV6-5 with TRBJ2-5, with a weak D call TRBD2 (5 bases). Trimming stripped 8 bases from V and 5 bases from J, with 18 bases between. Germline V gives CDR1 MNHEY, CDR2 SVGAGI. The length of the CDR3 is 14 residues. The DNA of the CDR3 is TGTGCCAGCGCCGACCCACCTAGGGAGGAGACCCAGTACTTC. It translates to CASADPPREETQYF.

V and J are TRBV5-1 and TRBJ2-5; a possible D gene is TRBD2 (6 bases). Germline loops: CDR1 SGHRS, CDR2 YFSETQ. V lost 5 bases, J lost 2 bases, and 13 bases lay in between. This CDR3 is built from 14 residues. The CDR3 coding sequence is TGCGCCAGCAGTTTCAGCGGGTCGCAAGAGACCCAGTACTTC. Protein: CASSFSGSQETQYF. Looking up the rest from reference TRBV5-1 and TRBJ2-5 gives the full variable domain: KAGVTQTPRYLIKTRGQQVTLSCSPISGHRSVSWYQQTPGQGLQFLFEYFSETQRNKGNFPGRFSGRQFSNSRSEMNVSTLELGDSALYLCASSFSGSQETQYFGPGTRLLVL.

The chain joins TRBV19 to TRBJ2-4; TRBD1 agrees at 8 bases. Germline assignment: CDR1 LNHDA and CDR2 SQIVND (reference sequence). The CDR3 length is 12 residues. V lost 9 bases and J lost 9; bases outside the gene matches: 7. This CDR3 is CASGQGGGIQYF. Here the CDR3 DNA reads TGTGCCAGCGGACAGGGAGGAGGCATTCAGTACTTC.

The CDR3 loop is CASTPAGDTGELFF. In DNA, the CDR3 is TGCGCCAGCACTCCAGCGGGGGACACCGGGGAGCTGTTTTTT. The rearrangement links TRBV5-1 to TRBJ2-2, with 8 bases that match TRBD2. This CDR3 has 14 residues. V trimming: 6 bases; J trimming: 3 bases; junction bases outside the gene matches: 4. Germline CDR1 is SGHRS and CDR2 is YFSETQ. Together with reference TRBV5-1 and TRBJ2-2, the CDR3 gives the full variable domain: KAGVTQTPRYLIKTRGQQVTLSCSPISGHRSVSWYQQTPGQGLQFLFEYFSETQRNKGNFPGRFSGRQFSNSRSEMNVSTLELGDSALYLCASTPAGDTGELFFGEGSRLTVL.

The rearrangement uses TRBV5-1 and TRBJ2-3; 9 bases match TRBD1. V shed 4 bases, J shed 1 base, and the junction held 7 bases outside the gene matches. Germline CDR1 and CDR2: SGHRS and YFSETQ. The CDR3 runs 16 residues. CDR3 sequence reads: CASSTQGQGGTDTQYF. CDR3 in DNA: TGCGCCAGCAGCACACAGGGACAGGGAGGCACAGATACGCAGTATTTT.

The gene calls are TRBV5-5 and TRBJ2-7; D may be TRBD1 (5 bases). Germline-derived CDR1 and CDR2 are SGHKS and YYEKEE (reference sequence). This CDR3 has 14 amino acids. V lost 4 bases and J lost 2, with 13 bases in between. The CDR3 DNA sequence: TGTGCCAGCAGCCTCCTGACAGACCCCTACGAGCAGTACTTC. Translated: CASSLLTDPYEQYF.

The CDR3 sequence is CASSISFPSSYNEQFF. CDR3 sequence (DNA): TGTGCCAGCAGCATCTCTTTCCCTAGCTCCTACAATGAGCAGTTCTTC. V usage is TRBV7-3 and J usage is TRBJ2-1, with D unresolved. CDR1 and CDR2 from the germline V gene are SGHTA and FQGTGA. V lost 5 bases to trimming and J lost 0 bases, with 14 bases between them. This CDR3 has 16 residues.

Only a few counts were recorded for this clone. The chain links TRBV4-1 to TRBJ2-7, with D maybe TRBD1 (6 bases). Germline CDR1 MGHRA, CDR2 YSYEKL. The CDR3 contains 16 residues. Deletions cut 1 base from V and 0 bases from J, with 13 bases between. The CDR3 reads CASSQAHGQSSYEQYF. Here the CDR3 DNA reads TGCGCCAGCAGCCAAGCCCACGGACAGAGCTCCTACGAGCAGTACTTC.

The CDR3 reads CASSIGTRRGNEQFF. The DNA for the CDR3 is TGTGCCAGCAGTATCGGGACTAGACGAGGGAATGAGCAGTTCTTC. The gene calls are TRBV28 and TRBJ2-1, with 8 bases fitting TRBD2. From germline, CDR1 is MDHEN and CDR2 SYDVKM. Germline trimming cut 5 bases from V and 7 bases from J; bases unmatched to any gene: 10. The CDR3 extends over 15 amino acids.